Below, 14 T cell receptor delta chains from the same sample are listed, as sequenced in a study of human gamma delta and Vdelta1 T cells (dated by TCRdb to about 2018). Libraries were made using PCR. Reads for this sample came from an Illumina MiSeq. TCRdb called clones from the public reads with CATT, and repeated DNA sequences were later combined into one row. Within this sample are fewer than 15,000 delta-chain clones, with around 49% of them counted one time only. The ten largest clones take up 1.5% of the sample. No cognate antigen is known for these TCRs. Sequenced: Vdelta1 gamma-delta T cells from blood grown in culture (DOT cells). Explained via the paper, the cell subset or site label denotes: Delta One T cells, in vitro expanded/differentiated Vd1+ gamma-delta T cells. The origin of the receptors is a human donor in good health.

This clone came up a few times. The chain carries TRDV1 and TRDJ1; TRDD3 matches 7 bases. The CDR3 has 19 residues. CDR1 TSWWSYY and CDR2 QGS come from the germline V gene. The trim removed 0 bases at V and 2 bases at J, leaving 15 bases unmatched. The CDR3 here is CALGELTLSGGLITDKLIF. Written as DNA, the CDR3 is TGTGCTCTTGGGGAACTAACCCTCTCTGGGGGCCTAATAACCGATAAACTCATCTTT.

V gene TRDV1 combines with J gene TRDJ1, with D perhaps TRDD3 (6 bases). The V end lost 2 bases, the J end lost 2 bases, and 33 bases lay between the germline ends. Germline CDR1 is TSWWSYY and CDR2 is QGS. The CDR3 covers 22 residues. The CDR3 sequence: CALGEGRAGSRILPPRTDKLIF. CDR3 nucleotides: TGTGCTCTTGGGGAAGGTCGGGCCGGAAGCCGGATACTACCCCCTCGTACCGATAAACTCATCTTT.

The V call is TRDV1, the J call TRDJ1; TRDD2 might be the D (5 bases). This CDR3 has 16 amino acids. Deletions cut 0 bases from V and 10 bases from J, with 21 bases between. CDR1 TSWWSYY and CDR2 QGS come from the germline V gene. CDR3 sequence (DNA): TGTGCTCTTGGGGAACTAATCCCCGTTCTTTCCCTACCACTCATCTTT. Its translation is CALGELIPVLSLPLIF.

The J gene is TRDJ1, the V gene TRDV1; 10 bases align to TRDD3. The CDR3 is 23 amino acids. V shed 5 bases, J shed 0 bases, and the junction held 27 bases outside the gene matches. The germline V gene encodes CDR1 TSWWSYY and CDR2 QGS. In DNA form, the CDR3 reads TGTGCTCTTGGGCCCCGGGTAGAAGTCCCCAACTGGGGGATCACCACGTACACCGATAAACTCATCTTT. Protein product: CALGPRVEVPNWGITTYTDKLIF.

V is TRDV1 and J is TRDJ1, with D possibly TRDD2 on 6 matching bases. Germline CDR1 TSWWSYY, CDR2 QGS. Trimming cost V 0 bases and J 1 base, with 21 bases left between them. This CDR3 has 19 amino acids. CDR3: CALGELARLPTEITDKLIF. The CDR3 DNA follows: TGTGCTCTTGGGGAACTGGCCCGCCTTCCCACGGAAATCACCGATAAACTCATCTTT.

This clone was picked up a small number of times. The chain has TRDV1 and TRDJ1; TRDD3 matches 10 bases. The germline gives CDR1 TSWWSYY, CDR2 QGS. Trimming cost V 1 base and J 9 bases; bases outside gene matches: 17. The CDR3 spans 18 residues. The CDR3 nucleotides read TGTGCTCTTGGGGAACCCTCTTCCTCGGGGGATACGCCTCCGGAACTCATCTTT. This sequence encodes CALGEPSSSGDTPPELIF.

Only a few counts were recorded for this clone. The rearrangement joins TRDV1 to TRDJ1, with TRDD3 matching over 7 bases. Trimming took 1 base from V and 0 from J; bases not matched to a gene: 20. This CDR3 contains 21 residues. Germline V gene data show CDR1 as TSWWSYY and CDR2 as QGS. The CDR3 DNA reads TGTGCTCTTGGGGAACGGGACCTCTGGGGGTTTTACCGTTCGTACACCGATAAACTCATCTTT. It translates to CALGERDLWGFYRSYTDKLIF.

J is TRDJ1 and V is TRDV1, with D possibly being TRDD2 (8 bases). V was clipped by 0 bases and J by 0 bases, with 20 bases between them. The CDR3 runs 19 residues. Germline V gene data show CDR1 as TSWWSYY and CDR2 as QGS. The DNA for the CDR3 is TGTGCTCTTGGGGAACTTTTCTTCCTACGAGGGGGATACACCGATAAACTCATCTTT. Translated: CALGELFFLRGGYTDKLIF.

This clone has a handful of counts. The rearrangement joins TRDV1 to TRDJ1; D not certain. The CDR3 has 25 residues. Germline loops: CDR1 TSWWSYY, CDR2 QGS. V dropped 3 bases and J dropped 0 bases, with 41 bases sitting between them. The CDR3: CALGETSPSNSGFPPYPIDTDKLIF. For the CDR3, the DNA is TGTGCTCTTGGGGAGACCTCCCCATCAAATTCCGGTTTCCCTCCTTACCCTATAGACACCGATAAACTCATCTTT.

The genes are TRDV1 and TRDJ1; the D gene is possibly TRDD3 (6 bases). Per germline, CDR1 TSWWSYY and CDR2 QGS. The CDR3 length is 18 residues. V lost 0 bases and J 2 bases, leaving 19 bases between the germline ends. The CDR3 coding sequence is TGTGCTCTTGGGGAACTCTCTGGGGACCCGGTTGAAACCGATAAACTCATCTTT. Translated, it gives CALGELSGDPVETDKLIF.

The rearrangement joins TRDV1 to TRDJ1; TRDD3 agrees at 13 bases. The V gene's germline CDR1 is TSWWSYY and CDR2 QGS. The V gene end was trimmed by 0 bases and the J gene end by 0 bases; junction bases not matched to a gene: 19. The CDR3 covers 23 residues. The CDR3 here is CALGELSHELLGDTPGYTDKLIF. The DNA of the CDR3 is TGTGCTCTTGGGGAACTATCTCACGAATTACTGGGGGATACGCCGGGTTACACCGATAAACTCATCTTT.

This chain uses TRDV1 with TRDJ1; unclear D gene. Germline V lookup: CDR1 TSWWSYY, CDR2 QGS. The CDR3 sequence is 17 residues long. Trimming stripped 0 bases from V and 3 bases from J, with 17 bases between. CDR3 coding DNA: TGTGCTCTTGGGGAACTCATTGTGTATCTAGGGTCCGATAAACTCATCTTT. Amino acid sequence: CALGELIVYLGSDKLIF.

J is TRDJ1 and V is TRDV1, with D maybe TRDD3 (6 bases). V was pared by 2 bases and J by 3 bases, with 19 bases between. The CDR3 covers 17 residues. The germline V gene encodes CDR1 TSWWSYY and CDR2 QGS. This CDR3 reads CALGETDYAGVPDKLIF. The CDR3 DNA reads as TGTGCTCTTGGGGAAACGGATTACGCTGGGGTCCCCGATAAACTCATCTTT.

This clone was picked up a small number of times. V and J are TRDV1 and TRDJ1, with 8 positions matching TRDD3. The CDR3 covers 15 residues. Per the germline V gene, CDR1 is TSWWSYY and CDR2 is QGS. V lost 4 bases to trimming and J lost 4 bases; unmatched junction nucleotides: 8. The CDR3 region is CALGALLGANDKLIF. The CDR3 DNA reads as TGTGCTCTTGGGGCATTACTGGGGGCTAACGATAAACTCATCTTT.